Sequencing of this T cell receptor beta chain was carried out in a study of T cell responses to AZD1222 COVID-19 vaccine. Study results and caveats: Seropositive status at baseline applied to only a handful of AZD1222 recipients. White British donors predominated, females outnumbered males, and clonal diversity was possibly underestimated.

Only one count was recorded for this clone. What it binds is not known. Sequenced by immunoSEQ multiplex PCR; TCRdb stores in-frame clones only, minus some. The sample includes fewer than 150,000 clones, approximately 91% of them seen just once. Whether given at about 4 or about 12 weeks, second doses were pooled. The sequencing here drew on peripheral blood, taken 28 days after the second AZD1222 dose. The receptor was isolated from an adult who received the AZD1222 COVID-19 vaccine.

This CDR3 reads CASSHPDRDNEQFF. The CDR3 DNA reads TGCGCCAGCAGCCACCCTGACAGGGATAATGAGCAGTTCTTC. V usage is TRBV4-1 and J usage is TRBJ2-1, with TRBD1 matching over 7 bases. Germline CDR1 is MGHRA and CDR2 is YSYEKL. The ends lost 3 bases at V and 7 bases at J; junction bases unmatched: 6. CDR3 length equals 14 residues.